The next 11 T cell receptor beta chains were all read from a single sample in a study of blood T cell repertoires in COVID-19. The repertoire was sequenced with immunoSEQ multiplex PCR; TCRdb's copy has only in-frame clones and lacks some. The data contain about 220,000 clones, approximately 80% of them singletons. Sequenced sample: peripheral blood. The source of these receptors is a human donor in a cohort sampled during active COVID-19.

Only a few counts were recorded for this clone. The chain combines TRBV19 with TRBJ2-7; 10 bases agree with TRBD1. Germline lookup yields CDR1 LNHDA and CDR2 SQIVND (reference sequence). This CDR3 is built from 14 residues. The ends lost 2 bases at V and 3 bases at J; junction bases unmatched: 1. The CDR3 loop reads CASSIRDRGYEQYF. CDR3 nucleotides: TGTGCCAGTAGTATAAGGGACAGGGGCTACGAGCAGTACTTC. The complete variable domain, with remaining parts taken from reference TRBV19 and TRBJ2-7, reads DGGITQSPKYLFRKEGQNVTLSCEQNLNHDAMYWYRQDPGQGLRLIYYSQIVNDFQKGDIAEGYSVSREKKESFPLTVTSAQKNPTAFYLCASSIRDRGYEQYFGPGTRLTVT.

This sequence joins TRBV18 and TRBJ1-1; no clear D gene. Germline V gene data show CDR1 as KGHSH and CDR2 as LQKENI. The CDR3 runs 12 residues. The V gene lost 6 bases and the J gene lost 7 bases, with 12 bases spanning the gap. The CDR3 bases are TGTGCCAGCTCCCTTAACAGAGTTGAAGCTTTCTTT. Its translation: CASSLNRVEAFF.

The chain employs TRBV3-1 (or the pseudogene TRBV3-2) and TRBJ1-1; possibly TRBD1 for D (6 bases). Per the germline V gene, CDR1 is LGHDT and CDR2 is YNNKEL (reference sequence). V lost 4 bases and J 5 bases, leaving 14 bases between the germline ends. The CDR3 has 14 residues. The CDR3 sequence: CASSPDRPRTEAFF. CDR3 nucleotide sequence: TGTGCCAGCAGCCCCGACAGGCCGCGGACTGAAGCTTTCTTT.

The chain links TRBV29-1 to TRBJ2-2; TRBD1 is a possible D gene (5 bases). The V end lost 3 bases, the J end lost 0 bases, and 5 bases lay between the germline ends. Germline CDR1 is SQVTM and CDR2 is ANQGSEA. The CDR3 extends over 13 amino acids. The CDR3 is CSVDRANTGELFF. Written as DNA, the CDR3 is TGCAGCGTTGACAGGGCGAACACCGGGGAGCTGTTTTTT.

This sequence joins TRBV29-1 and TRBJ2-3, with a tentative D call TRBD2 (6 bases). The V end was cut by 6 bases, the J end by 1 base, with 14 bases between. Germline V lookup: CDR1 SQVTM, CDR2 ANQGSEA. The CDR3 consists of 14 residues. CDR3 protein: CSVVRGSRTDTQYF. CDR3 coding DNA: TGCAGCGTCGTACGGGGGAGCCGCACAGATACGCAGTATTTT.

This clone appeared once. V and J are TRBV27 and TRBJ2-7; TRBD2 aligns across 9 bases. Germline CDR1 reads MNHEY; CDR2 reads SMNVEV (reference sequence). The CDR3 extends over 15 amino acids. Losses at the gene ends were 2 bases for V and 7 bases for J; bases not matched to a gene: 9. CDR3 sequence (DNA): TGTGCCAGCAGTTTAGCGGGAGGGCCGATTGGGGAGCAGTACTTC. This sequence encodes CASSLAGGPIGEQYF.

This clone was counted only a few times. The chain couples TRBV2 to TRBJ1-5; D unresolved. CDR1 SNHLY and CDR2 FYNNEI come from the germline V gene. V gave up 3 bases and J gave up 6 bases, with 15 bases separating them. This CDR3 is 15 amino acids long. CDR3 DNA sequence: TGTGCCAGCAGTGATAGCCAGGCGGAGGTTCAGCCCCAGCATTTT. Protein product: CASSDSQAEVQPQHF.

The rearrangement joins TRBV19 to TRBJ1-1; a weak D match, TRBD1 (6 bases). Germline loops: CDR1 LNHDA, CDR2 SQIVND (reference sequence). The length of the CDR3 is 15 residues. The V gene lost 5 bases and the J gene lost 2 bases, with 15 bases spanning the gap. As DNA, the CDR3 is TGTGCCAGTAGTCCCTCACAGGGAGTCAACACTGAAGCTTTCTTT. Encoded protein: CASSPSQGVNTEAFF.

The V and J genes are TRBV4-3 and TRBJ2-2; weak D call: TRBD1 (6 bases). V was trimmed by 1 base and J by 1 base, leaving 7 bases between them. Germline CDR1 and CDR2: LGHNA and YSLEER. The length of the CDR3 is 15 residues. The CDR3 reads CASSQARGNTGELFF. CDR3 DNA: TGCGCCAGCAGCCAAGCCAGGGGGAACACCGGGGAGCTGTTTTTT.

The chain uses TRBV10-3 and TRBJ2-3; 12 bases are shared with TRBD2. Trimming cost V 3 bases and J 4 bases; bases outside gene matches: 5. Germline V gives CDR1 ENHRY, CDR2 SYGVKD. This CDR3 contains 16 residues. CDR3 amino acids: CAISDLTSGSPDTQYF. The CDR3 bases are TGTGCCATCAGTGATTTGACTAGCGGGAGCCCAGATACGCAGTATTTT.

This rearrangement joins TRBV28 to TRBJ1-4, with 7 bases that match TRBD1. The CDR3 extends over 17 amino acids. Trimming took 7 bases from V and 7 from J; bases not matched to a gene: 18. The germline V gene encodes CDR1 MDHEN and CDR2 SYDVKM. The CDR3 loop reads CASTPEGQILMGEKLFF. The CDR3 DNA sequence: TGTGCCAGCACCCCCGAGGGACAGATTCTAATGGGTGAAAAACTGTTTTTT.